These 4 T cell receptor beta chains originate from one sample sequenced in a study of cytomegalovirus exposure and HLA in healthy donors. Both 60 Vbeta primers and 13 Jbeta primers went into the PCR. Profiled with immunoSEQ multiplex PCR; TCRdb holds only in-frame clones, not every one. The table records about 190,000 clones, more than 70% of them present only once. The sequencing sample was made of PBMCs. The receptors stem from a woman aged 40 to 50 in good health and CMV-seronegative.

The V and J genes are TRBV7-3 and TRBJ1-2; 7 bases map to TRBD1. CDR1 and CDR2 from the germline V gene are SGHTA and FQGTGA. The CDR3 is made up of 14 amino acids. V gave up 4 bases and J gave up 5 bases; unmatched junction bases: 7. CDR3 nucleotide sequence: TGTGCCAGCAGCTCAGGGACAGCCAGATATGGCTACACCTTC. Its protein product is CASSSGTARYGYTF. Variable domain in full (rest from reference TRBV7-3 and TRBJ1-2): GAGVSQTPSNKVTEKGKYVELRCDPISGHTALYWYRQSLGQGPEFLIYFQGTGAADDSGLPNDRFFAVRPEGSVSTLKIQRTERGDSAVYLCASSSGTARYGYTFGSGTRLTVV.

V is TRBV7-3 and J is TRBJ2-3; TRBD2 matches 9 bases. The length of the CDR3 is 15 residues. Germline CDR1 reads SGHTA; CDR2 reads FQGTGA. J was trimmed by 2 bases and V by 5 bases; bases with no gene match: 5. Here the CDR3 DNA reads TGTGCCAGCAGCCCCATGGGACTAGCCACAGATACGCAGTATTTT. It codes for CASSPMGLATDTQYF.

The chain uses TRBV29-1 and TRBJ2-1, with 8 bases fitting TRBD2. Germline assignment: CDR1 SQVTM and CDR2 ANQGSEA. V lost 6 bases to trimming and J lost 6 bases; unmatched junction nucleotides: 1. The CDR3 totals 11 residues. CDR3 region: CSVTSGNEQFF. CDR3 nucleotides: TGCAGCGTCACTAGCGGCAATGAGCAGTTCTTC.

This clone was counted only a few times. J is TRBJ1-2 and V is TRBV5-5; possibly TRBD1 for D (6 bases). CDR3 size: 13 residues. The V gene lost 4 bases and the J gene lost 8 bases, with 15 bases spanning the gap. Germline loops: CDR1 SGHKS, CDR2 YYEKEE (reference sequence). CDR3 nucleotides: TGTGCCAGCAGCCCAGGACAGTATCGGGGCTACACCTTC. Translating gives CASSPGQYRGYTF.